A single sample gave rise to the 13 T cell receptor beta chains below, sequenced in a study of technical replicates of blood from four donors. Generated by immunoSEQ multiplex PCR, the TCRdb table keeps only in-frame clones and is missing some. The sample holds roughly 73,000 clones; 93% are singletons and the top ten take 0.25%. Sequenced: T cells isolated from PBMCs. Source of these receptors: a human donor in good health.

V gene TRBV29-1 combines with J gene TRBJ2-7, with 8 positions matching TRBD2. Germline V lookup: CDR1 SQVTM, CDR2 ANQGSEA. V lost 6 bases and J lost 4; bases outside the gene matches: 11. CDR3 size: 14 residues. As DNA, the CDR3 is TGCAGCGTGGTAAAGAGCGGGAGTGGATACGAGCAGTACTTC. This translates into CSVVKSGSGYEQYF.

Comment on this clone: The same CDR3 is also encoded by other DNA sequences in this sample. The chain employs TRBV9 and TRBJ2-2, with D perhaps TRBD1 (6 bases). The CDR3 is made up of 14 amino acids. Germline V gene sequence: CDR1 SGDLS, CDR2 YYNGEE. V dropped 0 bases and J dropped 4 bases, with 7 bases sitting between them. The CDR3 DNA reads TGTGCCAGCAGCGTAGGAGGGGGCACCGGGGAGCTGTTTTTT. Translating gives CASSVGGGTGELFF.

This chain joins TRBV7-9 and TRBJ2-5; 8 bases agree with TRBD2. J gave up 1 base and V 5 bases, and 9 bases lay outside the gene matches. This CDR3 has 16 residues. Germline loops: CDR1 SEHNR, CDR2 FQNEAQ (reference sequence). DNA for the CDR3: TGTGCCAGCAGCAGTCGTCCTAGCGGGTTCCAAGAGACCCAGTACTTC. It translates to CASSSRPSGFQETQYF.

V and J are TRBV28 and TRBJ1-4; 7 bases agree with TRBD1. CDR1 and CDR2 from the germline V gene are MDHEN and SYDVKM. The ends lost 8 bases at V and 9 bases at J; junction bases unmatched: 12. CDR3 length: 14 residues. CDR3 amino acids: CASGSPGQIKKLFF. Written as DNA, the CDR3 is TGTGCCAGCGGTTCCCCGGGACAGATTAAAAAACTGTTTTTT.

V gene TRBV28 combines with J gene TRBJ2-6, with D possibly matching TRBD1 (7 bases). Trimming took off 6 bases at V and 0 bases at J, with 18 bases between the two ends. The germline V gene has CDR1 MDHEN and CDR2 SYDVKM. CDR3 length equals 18 residues. Written as DNA, the CDR3 is TGTGCCAGCAGGATCGCGGGACAGCTGTACTCTGGGGCCAACGTCCTGACTTTC. Residues: CASRIAGQLYSGANVLTF. The complete variable domain, with remaining parts taken from reference TRBV28 and TRBJ2-6, reads DVKVTQSSRYLVKRTGEKVFLECVQDMDHENMFWYRQDPGLGLRLIYFSYDVKMKEKGDIPEGYSVSREKKERFSLILESASTNQTSMYLCASRIAGQLYSGANVLTFGAGSRLTVL.

The chain carries TRBV11-2 and TRBJ2-2, with TRBD2 identical over 8 bases. The CDR3 has 19 residues. Germline assignment: CDR1 SGHAT and CDR2 FQNNGV. V shed 0 bases, J shed 0 bases, and the junction held 9 bases outside the gene matches. Written as DNA, the CDR3 is TGTGCCAGCAGCTTAGATTTCGCTGGGCGGGGGGCGAACACCGGGGAGCTGTTTTTT. Protein product: CASSLDFAGRGANTGELFF.

The J gene is TRBJ2-7, the V gene TRBV11-2; 10 nucleotides line up with TRBD2. This CDR3 is built from 17 residues. J lost 3 bases, V lost 1 base, and 9 bases had no gene match. Germline values: CDR1 SGHAT, CDR2 FQNNGV. In DNA, the CDR3 is TGTGCCAGCAGCTTAGGTCCCGGACTAGCGGAAAGCTACGAGCAGTACTTC. This sequence encodes CASSLGPGLAESYEQYF.

This clone has just one count. V and J are TRBV23-1 and TRBJ1-5; D not resolved. TRBV23-1 is placed among ORFs of uncertain function. The CDR3 spans 16 residues. Trimming took 0 bases from V and 2 from J, leaving 11 bases between them. Here the CDR3 reads CASSQSERIGNQPQHF. The DNA of the CDR3 is TGCGCCAGCAGTCAATCGGAGAGGATTGGCAATCAGCCCCAGCATTTT.

The CDR3 reads CASSEGYARDGNTIYF. CDR3 bases: TGTGCCAGCAGTGAAGGGTACGCCCGGGATGGAAACACCATATATTTT. The chain joins TRBV2 to TRBJ1-3; no definite D call. The CDR3 covers 16 residues. V was cut by 1 base and J by 3 bases, with 13 bases left in between. Germline CDR1 reads SNHLY; CDR2 reads FYNNEI.

This clone was counted only a few times. Here the CDR3 DNA reads TGTGCCAGCAGCTTCGGGAGCTCTGGGGCCAACGTCCTGACTTTC. This gives the protein CASSFGSSGANVLTF. The genes are TRBV7-9 and TRBJ2-6; possibly TRBD2 for D (6 bases). The V end was cut by 3 bases, the J end by 0 bases, with 6 bases between. Per germline, CDR1 SEHNR and CDR2 FQNEAQ (reference sequence). The CDR3 length is 15 residues.

In DNA, the CDR3 is TGTGCCAGCAGTCCCCGGGGGGCAGGAGATAATCAGCCCCAGCATTTT. Its protein product is CASSPRGAGDNQPQHF. The chain links TRBV5-5 to TRBJ1-5; maybe TRBD1 (6 bases). V gave up 5 bases and J gave up 4 bases, with 19 bases separating them. This CDR3 is built from 16 residues. Germline V gives CDR1 SGHKS, CDR2 YYEKEE (reference sequence).

This sequence joins TRBV6-5 and TRBJ1-1; D might be TRBD1 (5 bases). There are 13 residues in the CDR3. Germline assignment: CDR1 MNHEY and CDR2 SVGAGI. V was trimmed by 6 bases and J by 1 base, leaving 9 bases between them. CDR3 DNA sequence: TGTGCCAGCAGCCTCGGACAGAACACTGAAGCTTTCTTT. It is translated as CASSLGQNTEAFF.

V usage is TRBV7-8 and J usage is TRBJ1-1; D might be TRBD1 (5 bases). CDR3 length: 14 residues. The V and J ends lost 4 bases and 1 base respectively, with 10 bases between them. CDR1 and CDR2 from the germline V gene are SGHVS and FQNEAQ. The DNA of the CDR3 is TGTGCCAGCAGCTCCATAGACAGGAACACTGAAGCTTTCTTT. Protein product: CASSSIDRNTEAFF.